The 12 T cell receptor beta chains reported below all come from one sample, sequenced in a study of breast tumors, draining lymph nodes, adjacent tissues. Each CDR3 protein is one row after TCRdb ran MiXCR on the multiplex PCR reads. The table includes more than 100,000 distinct CDR3 sequences, approximately 20% detected once. The lymph nodes were axillary draining lymph nodes from breast cancer patients. The material sequenced was axillary lymph node tissue. These receptors came from a female donor with breast cancer. Some clones in this sample may be carry-over from other donors' samples.

V usage is TRBV4-1 and J usage is TRBJ2-1, with a possible D match to TRBD2 (5 bases). V was shortened by 1 base and J by 6 bases, with 7 bases between the two germline ends. Germline lookup yields CDR1 MGHRA and CDR2 YSYEKL. This CDR3 has 13 residues. The CDR3 sequence is CASSQGRSNEQFF. The DNA of the CDR3 is TGCGCCAGCAGCCAAGGGAGGAGCAATGAGCAGTTCTTC.

This clonotype was detected only a few times. The CDR3 is CASRDVSYEQYF. The CDR3 DNA is TGTGCCAGTAGGGACGTCTCCTACGAGCAGTACTTC. V gene TRBV28 combines with J gene TRBJ2-7; D assignment may be TRBD1 or TRBD2 (5 bases each). The CDR3 runs to 12 residues. V was trimmed by 9 bases and J by 0 bases, leaving 9 bases between them. CDR1 and CDR2 from the germline V gene are MDHEN and SYDVKM.

In the case of this clonotype: A much more abundant neighbour one base away suggests this may be a read error. The chain employs TRBV6-1 and TRBJ1-5; D is uncertain. The CDR3 is made up of 13 amino acids. Per the germline V gene, CDR1 is MNHNS and CDR2 is SASEGT. The CDR3, as DNA: TGTGCCAGCAGAAACTCGGAGAATCAGCCCAAGCATTTT. Protein sequence: CASRNSENQPKHF.

This clonotype was counted at least ten times. The V and J genes are TRBV6-4 and TRBJ2-2; the match to TRBD2 covers 8 bases. Per germline, CDR1 MRHNA and CDR2 SNTAGT. The V gene end was trimmed by 6 bases and the J gene end by 5 bases; junction bases not matched to a gene: 11. This CDR3 contains 16 residues. In DNA, the CDR3 is TGTGCCAGCAGCCCCTTAGCGGGACGAAAAACCGGGGAGCTGTTTTTT. Protein product: CASSPLAGRKTGELFF.

This clonotype showed up many times. The V call is TRBV20-1, the J call TRBJ1-3, with D perhaps matching TRBD1 (6 bases). V was clipped by 0 bases and J by 3 bases, with 12 bases between them. Per the germline V gene, CDR1 is DFQATT and CDR2 is SNEGSKA (reference sequence). There are 15 residues in the CDR3. The CDR3 coding sequence is TGCAGTGCTAGAGATGGAGGGGGGCTTGGAAACACCATATATTTT. Encoded protein: CSARDGGGLGNTIYF.

This clonotype was found once. A much larger clone differs by one base, so this may be a read error. Here the CDR3 omits its conserved ending phenylalanine or tryptophan, so a read error is the likely source. The gene calls are TRBV29-1 and TRBJ2-5; D is uncertain. This CDR3 spans 12 amino acids. Germline lookup yields CDR1 SQVTM and CDR2 ANQGSEA. V was pared by 3 bases and J by 2 bases, with 7 bases between. This chain's CDR3 is CSVEVQQETQYL. The DNA for the CDR3 is TGCAGCGTTGAGGTACAGCAAGAGACCCAGTACCTC.

The V gene is TRBV18, the J gene TRBJ2-5; tentatively, D is TRBD1 or TRBD2 (5 bases each). Trimming removed 2 bases at V and 2 bases at J, with 15 bases between. The germline V gene has CDR1 KGHSH and CDR2 LQKENI. The CDR3 runs to 16 residues. The CDR3 loop reads CASSPEGKGWQETQYF. In DNA form, the CDR3 reads TGTGCCAGCTCACCAGAGGGCAAGGGGTGGCAAGAGACCCAGTACTTC.

Regarding this clonotype: A read error is possible here, since a much larger clone lies one base away. The chain carries TRBV29-1 and TRBJ2-1; the match to TRBD2 covers 7 bases. CDR3 length: 14 residues. Germline assignment: CDR1 SQVTM and CDR2 ANQGSEA. V lost 7 bases and J lost 5; bases outside the gene matches: 11. CDR3 nucleotide sequence: TGCAGCGGAGACGTAGCGGGCGTAGACAATGAGCAGTTCTTC. Protein product: CSGDVAGVDNEQFF.

This clonotype was found many times. This chain uses TRBV12-3 or TRBV12-4 with TRBJ1-6, with D unclear. V lost 8 bases and J 5 bases, leaving 13 bases between the germline ends. The CDR3 totals 14 residues. The CDR3 spells CASRRGDNNSPLHF. Here the CDR3 DNA reads TGTGCCAGCCGACGGGGAGATAATAATTCACCCCTCCACTTT.

This clonotype appeared many times. V is TRBV4-3 and J is TRBJ2-5, with D maybe TRBD1 (6 bases). This CDR3 is 14 amino acids long. From germline, CDR1 is LGHNA and CDR2 YSLEER. Trimming pared 4 bases from V and 1 base from J, leaving 10 bases between. CDR3 bases: TGCGCCAGCAGCCCACCAGGGGCCCAAGAGACCCAGTACTTC. Translated, it gives CASSPPGAQETQYF.

This clonotype has at least ten counts. The gene calls are TRBV27 and TRBJ1-2, with no clear D. With 5 bases removed from V and 7 bases from J, the gap between germline ends came to 23 bases. The CDR3 totals 16 residues. CDR1 and CDR2 from the germline V gene are MNHEY and SMNVEV (reference sequence). CDR3 coding DNA: TGTGCCAGCAGTCCTATGGGGTCGAGCCCCCAGGTTGGCTACACCTTC. It yields the protein CASSPMGSSPQVGYTF.

Points on this clonotype: Being one base from a much bigger clone, this may be a read error. The chain combines TRBV7-6 with TRBJ2-6, with D possibly being TRBD1 or TRBD2 (7 bases each). The germline CDR1 and CDR2 sequences are SGHVS and FNYEAQ. The V end lost 8 bases, the J end lost 0 bases, and 20 bases lay between the germline ends. This CDR3 contains 18 residues. The CDR3 DNA follows: TGTGCCAGCGGCTCGCAGGGGGGGGACTACTCTGGGGCCAACGTCCTGACTTTC. Its protein product is CASGSQGGDYSGANVLTF. Together with reference TRBV7-6 and TRBJ2-6, the CDR3 gives the full variable domain: GAGVSQSPRYKVTKRGQDVALRCDPISGHVSLYWYRQALGQGPEFLTYFNYEAQQDKSGLPNDRFSAERPEGSISTLTIQRTEQRDSAMYRCASGSQGGDYSGANVLTFGAGSRLTVL.